One and the same sample provided the 17 T cell receptor beta chains below, sequenced in a study of OX40 agonist ivuxolimab in advanced cancers. Some clones are missing from TCRdb's copy, which holds only in-frame ones; the method was immunoSEQ multiplex PCR. The table lists some 150,000 clones, less than 95% of them singletons. The input for sequencing was CD4+ or CD8+ T cells sorted from blood, taken in a trial of the OX40 agonist ivuxolimab. The receptors come from an adult with an advanced solid tumor such as melanoma, head and neck, liver or kidney cancer.

The V call is TRBV5-1, the J call TRBJ2-7, with TRBD2 matching 10 bases. With 2 bases clipped from V and 5 bases from J, the junction kept 4 bases outside the gene matches. The CDR3 sequence is 14 residues long. Looked up from germline, CDR1 is SGHRS and CDR2 is YFSETQ. CDR3 sequence: CASSFPGLANEQYF. The CDR3 DNA follows: TGCGCCAGCAGCTTTCCGGGACTAGCGAACGAGCAGTACTTC.

The V and J genes are TRBV18 and TRBJ2-2; D not resolved. Germline lookup yields CDR1 KGHSH and CDR2 LQKENI. Between the trimmed V and J ends, which lost 3 bases and 1 base, there was a span of 12 bases. This CDR3 contains 16 residues. DNA for the CDR3: TGTGCCAGCTCACCTAATACAGTTCTGAACACCGGGGAGCTGTTTTTT. Protein sequence: CASSPNTVLNTGELFF.

The chain couples TRBV7-8 to TRBJ1-5, with 7 bases fitting TRBD1. The ends lost 1 base at V and 2 bases at J; junction bases unmatched: 2. The CDR3 covers 15 residues. Per germline, CDR1 SGHVS and CDR2 FQNEAQ. CDR3 in amino acids: CASSLVTGGNQPQHF. The CDR3 coding sequence is TGTGCCAGCAGCTTAGTAACAGGGGGCAATCAGCCCCAGCATTTT.

The CDR3 sequence: CASSEEGAYNEQFF. The CDR3 region has the DNA TGTGCCAGCAGTGAAGAGGGGGCCTACAATGAGCAGTTCTTC. This chain joins TRBV2 and TRBJ2-1, with D possibly TRBD1 on 6 matching bases. With 1 base removed from V and 2 bases from J, the gap between germline ends came to 6 bases. In germline, CDR1 is SNHLY, CDR2 FYNNEI. This CDR3 is 14 amino acids long.

The V and J genes are TRBV9 and TRBJ2-1; perhaps TRBD1 as D (5 bases). The V end was cut by 3 bases, the J end by 6 bases, with 19 bases between. In germline, CDR1 is SGDLS, CDR2 YYNGEE. The CDR3 loop spans 16 amino acids. The CDR3 region is CASSALGATVTNEQFF. The CDR3 DNA sequence: TGTGCCAGCAGCGCCCTAGGGGCTACAGTGACCAATGAGCAGTTCTTC.

The chain joins TRBV9 to TRBJ2-3, with TRBD1 matching 8 bases. The CDR3 covers 17 residues. Germline CDR1 reads SGDLS; CDR2 reads YYNGEE. V lost 0 bases, J lost 3 bases, and 9 bases stayed unmatched. The CDR3 here is CASSVASETGATDTQYF. The CDR3 DNA reads TGTGCCAGCAGCGTAGCTAGCGAGACAGGGGCGACAGATACGCAGTATTTT.

This chain joins TRBV19 and TRBJ1-2, with a tentative D call TRBD1 (5 bases). CDR3 length: 15 amino acids. The germline gives CDR1 LNHDA, CDR2 SQIVND (reference sequence). V shed 7 bases and J shed 2 bases, with 17 bases lying between them. The chain's CDR3 is CASIGAWGQNYGYTF. In DNA form, the CDR3 reads TGTGCCAGTATCGGTGCTTGGGGCCAGAACTATGGCTACACCTTC. The whole variable domain, filled in from reference TRBV19 and TRBJ1-2, reads DGGITQSPKYLFRKEGQNVTLSCEQNLNHDAMYWYRQDPGQGLRLIYYSQIVNDFQKGDIAEGYSVSREKKESFPLTVTSAQKNPTAFYLCASIGAWGQNYGYTFGSGTRLTVV.

V is TRBV19 and J is TRBJ2-1; D call uncertain. Germline CDR1 LNHDA, CDR2 SQIVND (reference sequence). V dropped 7 bases and J dropped 5 bases, with 9 bases sitting between them. The CDR3 has 12 amino acids. The CDR3 DNA is TGTGCCAGTACGGATATCCACAATGAGCAGTTCTTC. It codes for CASTDIHNEQFF.

This clone was seen more than once but under ten times. The V call is TRBV19, the J call TRBJ2-2; weak D call: TRBD1 (5 bases). Germline CDR1 LNHDA, CDR2 SQIVND (reference sequence). The CDR3 sequence is 14 residues long. Trimming cost V 10 bases and J 1 base, with 13 bases left between them. The CDR3 loop is CATTIQGNTGELFF. CDR3 DNA: TGTGCCACTACCATCCAGGGGAACACCGGGGAGCTGTTTTTT.

V usage is TRBV18 and J usage is TRBJ2-1; TRBD2 matches at 8 bases. The CDR3 covers 15 residues. With V trimmed by 8 bases and J by 0 bases, 6 bases remained unmatched. Germline CDR1 is KGHSH and CDR2 is LQKENI. The DNA of the CDR3 is TGTGCCAGCCAAACCAGCGGGAGCTCCTACAATGAGCAGTTCTTC. As protein: CASQTSGSSYNEQFF.

J is TRBJ1-2 and V is TRBV28, with 12 bases matching TRBD1. Germline V gene sequence: CDR1 MDHEN, CDR2 SYDVKM. V dropped 5 bases and J dropped 6; count of bases not matched to a gene: 7. This CDR3 comprises 15 residues. The CDR3 nucleotides are TGTGCCAGCAGTCCGGGACAGGGGGCAGGAAATGGCTACACCTTC. Translated: CASSPGQGAGNGYTF.

The rearrangement joins TRBV7-3 to TRBJ2-3; tentative D call: TRBD2 (6 bases). V shed 5 bases and J shed 1 base, with 13 bases lying between them. CDR1 is SGHTA and CDR2 is FQGTGA in the germline V gene. The CDR3 is 15 residues long. Here the CDR3 reads CASSAAGARTDTQYF. CDR3 nucleotide sequence: TGTGCCAGCAGCGCAGCGGGCGCACGCACAGATACGCAGTATTTT. The whole variable domain, remainder taken from reference TRBV7-3 and TRBJ2-3, is GAGVSQTPSNKVTEKGKYVELRCDPISGHTALYWYRQSLGQGPEFLIYFQGTGAADDSGLPNDRFFAVRPEGSVSTLKIQRTERGDSAVYLCASSAAGARTDTQYFGPGTRLTVL.

In this sample, this clone turned up once. This chain links TRBV6-5 with TRBJ2-7, with D tentatively TRBD2 (6 bases). The germline V gene has CDR1 MNHEY and CDR2 SVGAGI. The CDR3 is made up of 14 amino acids. The V end lost 6 bases, the J end lost 9 bases, and 21 bases lay between the germline ends. CDR3 in amino acids: CASSSLGWAGTQYF. Written as DNA, the CDR3 is TGTGCCAGCAGCTCCCTCGGTTGGGCGGGAACGCAGTACTTC.

This rearrangement joins TRBV18 to TRBJ2-7; D might be TRBD1 (6 bases). Germline lookup yields CDR1 KGHSH and CDR2 LQKENI. V dropped 6 bases and J dropped 5 bases, with 20 bases sitting between them. This CDR3 has 15 amino acids. The CDR3 loop reads CASSDSVQGRNEQYF. In DNA, the CDR3 is TGTGCCAGCTCGGATTCTGTACAGGGAAGGAACGAGCAGTACTTC.

The rearrangement uses TRBV6-1 and TRBJ1-4; no clear D. Germline V CDR1 and CDR2: MNHNS, SASEGT. V lost 0 bases, J lost 0 bases, and 8 bases lay in between. The CDR3 sequence is 16 residues long. In DNA form, the CDR3 reads TGTGCCAGCAGTGAAGCCGTAACCGCAACTAATGAAAAACTGTTTTTT. It encodes CASSEAVTATNEKLFF.

V usage is TRBV5-5 and J usage is TRBJ2-7; a weak D match, TRBD2 (5 bases). The CDR3 runs to 16 residues. Trimming removed 0 bases from V and 0 bases from J, with 13 bases in between. The germline V gene has CDR1 SGHKS and CDR2 YYEKEE (reference sequence). As DNA, the CDR3 is TGTGCCAGCAGCTTGGTCTCCACCGCGGGCTCCTACGAGCAGTACTTC. This gives the protein CASSLVSTAGSYEQYF.

The V and J genes are TRBV19 and TRBJ1-5; 7 bases match TRBD1. This CDR3 region has 16 residues. The germline V gene has CDR1 LNHDA and CDR2 SQIVND (reference sequence). Losses at the gene ends were 3 bases for V and 3 bases for J; bases not matched to a gene: 8. This CDR3 is CASSMGKGALNQPQHF. CDR3 DNA sequence: TGTGCCAGTAGTATGGGGAAGGGGGCCCTCAATCAGCCCCAGCATTTT.